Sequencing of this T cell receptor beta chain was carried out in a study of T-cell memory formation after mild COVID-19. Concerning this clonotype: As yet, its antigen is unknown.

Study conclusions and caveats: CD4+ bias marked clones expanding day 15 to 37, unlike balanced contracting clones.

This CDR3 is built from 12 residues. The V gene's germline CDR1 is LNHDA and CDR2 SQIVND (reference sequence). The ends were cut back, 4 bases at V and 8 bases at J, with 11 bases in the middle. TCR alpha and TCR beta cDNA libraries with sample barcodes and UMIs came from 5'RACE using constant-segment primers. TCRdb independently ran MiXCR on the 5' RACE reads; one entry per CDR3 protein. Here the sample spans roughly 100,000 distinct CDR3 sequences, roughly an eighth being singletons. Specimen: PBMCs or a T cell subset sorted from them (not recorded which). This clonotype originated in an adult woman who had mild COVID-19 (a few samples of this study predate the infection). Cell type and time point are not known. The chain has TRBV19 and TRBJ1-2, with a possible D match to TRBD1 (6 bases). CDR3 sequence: CASSTGVSGYTF. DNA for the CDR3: TGTGCCAGTAGTACAGGGGTGTCGGGCTACACCTTC.